The rows below give T cell receptor beta chains drawn from one sample of a study of graft-versus-host responses after intestinal transplantation. Sequencing used immunoSEQ multiplex PCR; TCRdb keeps in-frame clones, though not all of them. The sample includes tens of thousands of clones, 25% to 35% of them seen just once. The material was alloreactive CD8+ T cells from a mixed lymphocyte reaction culture, obtained before intestinal transplant. Receptors were obtained from a human patient who received an intestinal transplant. The CDR3 runs from the conserved cysteine through the conserved F or W. The order of the fields is clone size, J gene, D gene, V gene, CDR3 protein, CDR3 DNA. The D gene is left open where the match is weak. Only part of the rows carry a size: once, few, many, or a class if the clone is expanded.

-	TRBJ2-5	-	TRBV12-2	CASRLGGAIKTQYF	TGTGCAAGTCGCTTAGGGGGGGCCATAAAGACCCAGTACTTC
-	TRBJ2-7	TRBD2	TRBV6-6	CASSYLLAGLGEQYF	TGTGCCAGCAGTTACCTCCTAGCGGGATTAGGTGAGCAGTACTTC
-	TRBJ1-1	-	TRBV6-6	CASSYSAFTEAFF	TGTGCCAGCAGTTACTCGGCCTTCACTGAAGCTTTCTTT
few	TRBJ1-4	-	TRBV2	CASSRQEGPEKLFF	TGTGCCAGCAGTCGACAGGAAGGCCCTGAAAAACTGTTTTTT
few	TRBJ2-3	-	TRBV7-6	CASSLQGGTDTQYF	TGTGCCAGCAGCTTACAGGGGGGTACAGATACGCAGTATTTT
few	TRBJ2-1	-	TRBV19	CASSIVWRGPPYSYNEQFF	TGTGCCAGTAGTATAGTTTGGCGGGGGCCCCCTTACTCCTACAATGAGCAGTTCTTC
-	TRBJ2-7	-	TRBV4-1	CASSQEGGGSYEQYF	TGTGCCAGCAGCCAAGAGGGAGGCGGCTCCTACGAGCAGTACTTC
-	TRBJ2-5	TRBD1	TRBV9	CASSVVGGEETQYF	TGTGCCAGCAGCGTCGTAGGGGGCGAGGAGACCCAGTACTTC
-	TRBJ1-2	-	TRBV5-4	CASSSQVANYGYTF	TGTGCCAGCAGCTCACAGGTAGCTAACTATGGCTACACCTTC
few	TRBJ2-7	TRBD2	TRBV11-2	CASSLLAGGLEQYF	TGTGCCAGCAGCTTACTAGCGGGGGGGCTCGAGCAGTACTTC
-	TRBJ2-3	-	TRBV6-6	CANLPRLAPTDTQYF	TGTGCCAACTTACCCCGGCTAGCGCCCACAGATACGCAGTATTTT
-	TRBJ2-7	TRBD1	TRBV5-6	CASSTGTGPYEQYF	TGTGCCAGCAGCACCGGGACAGGGCCCTACGAGCAGTACTTC
-	TRBJ2-7	TRBD2	TRBV2	CASSTGGGPYEQYF	TGTGCCAGCAGTACCGGGGGGGGTCCCTACGAGCAGTACTTC
-	TRBJ1-4	-	TRBV9	CASSEGATNEKLFF	TGTGCCAGCAGCGAGGGGGCAACTAATGAAAAACTGTTTTTT
few	TRBJ1-2	-	TRBV4-1	CASSQDPGNYGYTF	TGCGCCAGCAGCCAAGACCCAGGGAACTATGGCTACACCTTC
-	TRBJ1-2	-	TRBV28	CASSLGGYGYTF	TGTGCCAGCAGTTTAGGGGGGTATGGCTACACCTTC
few	TRBJ1-1	-	TRBV5-1	CASSPGNALTEAFF	TGCGCCAGCAGCCCGGGGAACGCGCTCACTGAAGCTTTCTTT
-	TRBJ2-1	-	TRBV19	CASSGTAFYEQFF	TGTGCCAGTAGCGGGACCGCTTTTTATGAGCAGTTCTTC
few	TRBJ2-7	TRBD1	TRBV4-1	CASSQDLSGGDSYEQYF	TGCGCCAGCAGCCAAGATCTGTCAGGGGGCGACTCCTACGAGCAGTACTTC
few	TRBJ2-2	TRBD1	TRBV4-1	CASSQDPNPTGENTGELFF	TGCGCCAGCAGCCAAGATCCTAACCCGACAGGGGAGAACACCGGGGAGCTGTTTTTT
-	TRBJ2-3	-	TRBV28	CASSSILVFHIGDTQYF	TGTGCCAGCAGTTCCATCTTGGTATTTCATATAGGAGATACGCAGTATTTT
medium-sized	TRBJ2-7	-	TRBV6-1	CASSENLYYEQYF	TGTGCCAGCAGTGAAAACTTATACTACGAGCAGTACTTC
-	TRBJ2-7	-	TRBV5-7	CASSLGSSPYEQYF	TGTGCCAGCAGCTTGGGCTCGAGCCCCTACGAGCAGTACTTC
-	TRBJ2-5	-	TRBV9	CASSVAGAPPETQYF	TGTGCCAGCAGCGTAGCAGGGGCGCCCCCGGAGACCCAGTACTTC
-	TRBJ2-7	TRBD1	TRBV28	CASSWDSGQEYYEQYF	TGTGCCAGCAGTTGGGACTCGGGACAGGAGTACTACGAGCAGTACTTC
-	TRBJ2-3	-	TRBV5-1	CASSLGTSTDTQYF	TGCGCCAGCAGCCTAGGGACAAGCACAGATACGCAGTATTTT
-	TRBJ2-7	TRBD1	TRBV27	CASSWTGGSYEQYF	TGTGCCAGCAGTTGGACAGGTGGCTCCTACGAGCAGTACTTC
-	TRBJ1-1	-	TRBV6-1	CASSYRSETEAFF	TGTGCCAGCAGTTATCGGTCAGAGACTGAAGCTTTCTTT
few	TRBJ2-5	-	TRBV11-3	CASSERDQETQYF	TGTGCCAGCAGCGAGAGGGACCAAGAGACCCAGTACTTC
-	TRBJ2-7	-	TRBV7-6	CASSPWGGSYEQYF	TGTGCCAGCAGCCCCTGGGGCGGATCCTACGAGCAGTACTTC
-	TRBJ1-2	-	TRBV5-6	CASSLVGRIVVGYYGYTF	TGTGCCAGCAGCTTGGTGGGCAGGATAGTCGTCGGCTACTATGGCTACACCTTC
-	TRBJ2-1	-	TRBV9	CASSVVTGNEQFF	TGTGCCAGCAGCGTAGTTACAGGGAATGAGCAGTTCTTC
-	TRBJ2-7	TRBD2	TRBV6-5	CASLEAGVVYEQYF	TGTGCCAGCCTCGAAGCGGGAGTAGTTTACGAGCAGTACTTC
-	TRBJ2-2	TRBD1	TRBV7-9	CASSLGPGTGYGELFF	TGTGCCAGCAGCTTAGGCCCTGGGACAGGGTACGGGGAGCTGTTTTTT
-	TRBJ2-2	-	TRBV7-9	CAGERHLEHRGAVF	TGTGCCGGTGAGCGACATCTCGAACACCGGGGAGCTGTTTTT
-	TRBJ2-7	TRBD1	TRBV6-1	CASSPRTGGFEQYF	TGTGCCAGCAGTCCCCGGACAGGGGGCTTCGAGCAGTACTTC
few	TRBJ2-3	TRBD2	TRBV6-1	CASTPGGIDTQYF	TGTGCCAGCACCCCCGGGGGGATCGATACGCAGTATTTT
few	TRBJ2-1	-	TRBV27	CASSLSMDHEQFF	TGTGCCAGCAGTTTATCTATGGACCATGAGCAGTTCTTC
few	TRBJ1-1	TRBD1	TRBV7-6	CASSPRQGMNTEAFF	TGTGCCAGCAGCCCGCGACAGGGAATGAACACTGAAGCTTTCTTT
few	TRBJ2-1	TRBD2	TRBV12-5	CASGATSGSWDEQFF	TGTGCTAGTGGTGCGACTAGCGGGAGCTGGGATGAGCAGTTCTTC
few	TRBJ2-7	TRBD2	TRBV12-5	CASGLVVWTSGGLSYEQYF	TGTGCTAGTGGTTTGGTGGTTTGGACTAGCGGGGGCCTCTCCTACGAGCAGTACTTC
-	TRBJ1-4	TRBD1	TRBV25-1	CASSEFGRQGGEKLFF	TGTGCCAGCAGTGAATTCGGTCGGCAGGGGGGTGAAAAACTGTTTTTT
few	TRBJ2-7	TRBD2	TRBV5-4	CASSPRTSGNEQYF	TGTGCCAGCAGCCCTAGGACTAGCGGGAACGAGCAGTACTTC
few	TRBJ2-1	TRBD2	TRBV4-2	CASSQERREVLSSYNEQFF	TGTGCCAGCAGCCAAGAGAGGCGGGAGGTTTTGAGCTCCTACAATGAGCAGTTCTTC